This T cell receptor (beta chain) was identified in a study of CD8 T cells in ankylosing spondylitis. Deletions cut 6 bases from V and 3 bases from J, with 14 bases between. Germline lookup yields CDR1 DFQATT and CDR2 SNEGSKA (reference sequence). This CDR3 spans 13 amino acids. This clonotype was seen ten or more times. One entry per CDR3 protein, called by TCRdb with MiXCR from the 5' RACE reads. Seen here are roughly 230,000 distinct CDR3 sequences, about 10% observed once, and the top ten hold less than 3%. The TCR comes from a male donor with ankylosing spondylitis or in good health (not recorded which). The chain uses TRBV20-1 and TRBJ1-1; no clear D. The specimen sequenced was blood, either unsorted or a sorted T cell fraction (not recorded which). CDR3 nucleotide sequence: TGCAGTGCCTCAGGAGGCGCGGACACTGAAGCTTTCTTT. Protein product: CSASGGADTEAFF.